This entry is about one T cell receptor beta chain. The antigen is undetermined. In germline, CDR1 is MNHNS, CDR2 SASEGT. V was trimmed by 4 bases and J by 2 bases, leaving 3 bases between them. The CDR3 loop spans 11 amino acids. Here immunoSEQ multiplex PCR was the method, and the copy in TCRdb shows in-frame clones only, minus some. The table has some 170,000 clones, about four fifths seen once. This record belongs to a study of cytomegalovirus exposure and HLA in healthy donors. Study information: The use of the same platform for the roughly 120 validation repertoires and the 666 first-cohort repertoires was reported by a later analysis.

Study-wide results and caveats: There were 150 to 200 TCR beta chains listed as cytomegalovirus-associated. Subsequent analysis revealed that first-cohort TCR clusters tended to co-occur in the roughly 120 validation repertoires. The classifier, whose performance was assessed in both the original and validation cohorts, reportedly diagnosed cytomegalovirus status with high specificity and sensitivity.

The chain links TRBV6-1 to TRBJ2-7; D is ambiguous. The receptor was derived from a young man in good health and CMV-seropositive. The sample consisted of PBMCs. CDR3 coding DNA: TGTGCCAGCAGTGTAACCTACGAGCAGTACTTC. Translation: CASSVTYEQYF.